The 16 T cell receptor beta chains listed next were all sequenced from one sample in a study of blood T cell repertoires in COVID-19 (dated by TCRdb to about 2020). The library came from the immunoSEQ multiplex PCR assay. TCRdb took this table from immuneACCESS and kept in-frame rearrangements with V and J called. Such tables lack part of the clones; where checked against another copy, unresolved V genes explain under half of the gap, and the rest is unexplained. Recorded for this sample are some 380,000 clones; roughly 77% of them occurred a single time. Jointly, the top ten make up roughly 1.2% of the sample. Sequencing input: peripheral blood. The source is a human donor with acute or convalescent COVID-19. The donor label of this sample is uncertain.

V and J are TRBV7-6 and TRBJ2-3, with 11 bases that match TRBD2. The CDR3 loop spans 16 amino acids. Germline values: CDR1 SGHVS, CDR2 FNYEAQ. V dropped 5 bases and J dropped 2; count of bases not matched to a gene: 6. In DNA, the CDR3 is TGTGCCAGCAGCCTACGACTAGCGGGGACCACAGATACGCAGTATTTT. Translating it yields CASSLRLAGTTDTQYF.

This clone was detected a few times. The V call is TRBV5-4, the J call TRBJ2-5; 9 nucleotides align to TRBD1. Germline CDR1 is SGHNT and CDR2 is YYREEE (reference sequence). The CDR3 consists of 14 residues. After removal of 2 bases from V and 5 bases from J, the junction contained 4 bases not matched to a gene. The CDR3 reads CASSFGQGIETQYF. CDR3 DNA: TGTGCCAGCAGCTTCGGACAGGGGATCGAGACCCAGTACTTC.

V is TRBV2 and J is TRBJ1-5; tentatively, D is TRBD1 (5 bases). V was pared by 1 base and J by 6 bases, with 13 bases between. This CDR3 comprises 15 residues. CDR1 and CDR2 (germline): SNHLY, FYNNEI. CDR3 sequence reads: CASSEDQGIGQPQHF. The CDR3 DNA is TGTGCCAGCAGTGAAGACCAGGGAATAGGTCAGCCCCAGCATTTT. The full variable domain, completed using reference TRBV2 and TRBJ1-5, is EPEVTQTPSHQVTQMGQEVILRCVPISNHLYFYWYRQILGQKVEFLVSFYNNEISEKSEIFDDQFSVERPDGSNFTLKIRSTKLEDSAMYFCASSEDQGIGQPQHFGDGTRLSIL.

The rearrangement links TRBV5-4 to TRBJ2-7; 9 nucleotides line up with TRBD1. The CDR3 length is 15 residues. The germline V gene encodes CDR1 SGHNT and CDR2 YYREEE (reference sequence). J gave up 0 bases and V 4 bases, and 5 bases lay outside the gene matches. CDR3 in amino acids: CASSPGQGTSYEQYF. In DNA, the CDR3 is TGTGCCAGCAGCCCGGGACAGGGTACCTCCTACGAGCAGTACTTC. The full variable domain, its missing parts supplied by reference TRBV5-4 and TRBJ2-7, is ETGVTQSPTHLIKTRGQQVTLRCSSQSGHNTVSWYQQALGQGPQFIFQYYREEENGRGNFPPRFSGLQFPNYSSELNVNALELDDSALYLCASSPGQGTSYEQYFGPGTRLTVT.

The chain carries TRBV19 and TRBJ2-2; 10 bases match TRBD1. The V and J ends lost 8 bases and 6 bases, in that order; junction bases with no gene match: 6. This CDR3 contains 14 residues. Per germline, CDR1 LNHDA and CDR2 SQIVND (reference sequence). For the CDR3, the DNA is TGTGCCAGTTTGGGACAGGGGCGTCCCGGGGAGCTGTTTTTT. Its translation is CASLGQGRPGELFF.

CDR3 in amino acids: CASSLGQGLSNTEAFF. CDR3 DNA: TGTGCCAGCAGCTTAGGGCAGGGACTTTCGAACACTGAAGCTTTCTTT. This chain links TRBV7-6 with TRBJ1-1; tentative D call: TRBD1 (5 bases). Germline V gene lookup returns CDR1 SGHVS and CDR2 FNYEAQ. V gave up 1 base and J gave up 1 base, with 13 bases separating them. The length of the CDR3 is 16 residues. The whole variable domain, filled in from reference TRBV7-6 and TRBJ1-1, reads GAGVSQSPRYKVTKRGQDVALRCDPISGHVSLYWYRQALGQGPEFLTYFNYEAQQDKSGLPNDRFSAERPEGSISTLTIQRTEQRDSAMYRCASSLGQGLSNTEAFFGQGTRLTVV.

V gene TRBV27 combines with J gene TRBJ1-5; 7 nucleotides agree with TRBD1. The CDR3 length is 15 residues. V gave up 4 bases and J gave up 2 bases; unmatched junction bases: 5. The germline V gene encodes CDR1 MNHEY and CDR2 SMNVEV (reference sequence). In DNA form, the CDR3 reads TGTGCCAGCAGTTCCCTAGGGGGCGGCAATCAGCCCCAGCATTTT. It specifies CASSSLGGGNQPQHF.

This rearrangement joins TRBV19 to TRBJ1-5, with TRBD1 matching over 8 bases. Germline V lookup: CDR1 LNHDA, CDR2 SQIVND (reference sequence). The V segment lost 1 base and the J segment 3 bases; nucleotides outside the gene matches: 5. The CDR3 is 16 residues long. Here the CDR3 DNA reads TGTGCCAGTAGTATAGGGCGGGGACAGGACAATCAGCCCCAGCATTTT. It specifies CASSIGRGQDNQPQHF. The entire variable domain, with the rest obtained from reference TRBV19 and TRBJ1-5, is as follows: DGGITQSPKYLFRKEGQNVTLSCEQNLNHDAMYWYRQDPGQGLRLIYYSQIVNDFQKGDIAEGYSVSREKKESFPLTVTSAQKNPTAFYLCASSIGRGQDNQPQHFGDGTRLSIL.

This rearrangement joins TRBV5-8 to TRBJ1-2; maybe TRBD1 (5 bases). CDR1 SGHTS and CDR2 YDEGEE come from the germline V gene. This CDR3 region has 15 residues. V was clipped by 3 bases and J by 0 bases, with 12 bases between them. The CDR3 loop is CASSSEGPANYGYTF. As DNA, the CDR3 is TGTGCCAGCAGCTCGGAGGGACCAGCTAACTATGGCTACACCTTC.

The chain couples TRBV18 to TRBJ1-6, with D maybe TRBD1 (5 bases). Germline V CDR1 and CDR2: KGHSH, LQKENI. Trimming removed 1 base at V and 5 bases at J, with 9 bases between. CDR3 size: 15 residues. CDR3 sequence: CASSPRQKDNSPLHF. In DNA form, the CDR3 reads TGTGCCAGCTCACCACGACAGAAGGATAATTCACCCCTCCACTTT.

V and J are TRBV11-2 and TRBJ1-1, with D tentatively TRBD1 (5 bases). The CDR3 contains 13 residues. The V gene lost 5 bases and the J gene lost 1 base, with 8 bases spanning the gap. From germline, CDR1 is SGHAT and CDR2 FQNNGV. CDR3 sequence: CASSAGWNTEAFF. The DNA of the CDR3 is TGTGCCAGCAGCGCAGGGTGGAACACTGAAGCTTTCTTT.

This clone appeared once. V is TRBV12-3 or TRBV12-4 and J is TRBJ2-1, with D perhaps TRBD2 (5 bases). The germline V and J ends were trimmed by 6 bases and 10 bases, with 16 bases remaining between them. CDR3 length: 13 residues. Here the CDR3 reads CASRGRTYGEQFF. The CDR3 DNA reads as TGTGCCAGCAGAGGCAGGACTTATGGCGAGCAGTTCTTC.

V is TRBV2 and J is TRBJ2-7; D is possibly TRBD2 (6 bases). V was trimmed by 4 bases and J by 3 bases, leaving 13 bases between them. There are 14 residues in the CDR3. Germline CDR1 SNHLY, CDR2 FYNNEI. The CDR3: CASSVSAGFYEQYF. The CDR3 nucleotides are TGTGCCAGCAGTGTCTCAGCGGGTTTCTACGAGCAGTACTTC.

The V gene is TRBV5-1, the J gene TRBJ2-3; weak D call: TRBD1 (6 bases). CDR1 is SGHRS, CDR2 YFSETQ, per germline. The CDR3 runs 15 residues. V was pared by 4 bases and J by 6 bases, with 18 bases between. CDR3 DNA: TGCGCCAGCAGCCCGGGTGGGGGCGTCGGGGATACGCAGTATTTT. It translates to CASSPGGGVGDTQYF.

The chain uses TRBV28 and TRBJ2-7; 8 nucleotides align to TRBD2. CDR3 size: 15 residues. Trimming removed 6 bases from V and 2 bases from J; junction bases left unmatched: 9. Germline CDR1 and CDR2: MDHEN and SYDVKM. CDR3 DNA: TGTGCCAGCAGCCCTAGCCCAGCGGGGGCCTACGAGCAGTACTTC. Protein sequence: CASSPSPAGAYEQYF. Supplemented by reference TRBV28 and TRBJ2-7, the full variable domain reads DVKVTQSSRYLVKRTGEKVFLECVQDMDHENMFWYRQDPGLGLRLIYFSYDVKMKEKGDIPEGYSVSREKKERFSLILESASTNQTSMYLCASSPSPAGAYEQYFGPGTRLTVT.

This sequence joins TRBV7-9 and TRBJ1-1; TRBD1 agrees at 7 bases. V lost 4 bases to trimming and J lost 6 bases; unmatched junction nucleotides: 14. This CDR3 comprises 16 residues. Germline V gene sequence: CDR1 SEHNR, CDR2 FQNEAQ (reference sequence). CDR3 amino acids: CASSSFPTGMKAEAFF. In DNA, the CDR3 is TGTGCCAGCAGCTCCTTTCCGACAGGGATGAAGGCTGAAGCTTTCTTT.